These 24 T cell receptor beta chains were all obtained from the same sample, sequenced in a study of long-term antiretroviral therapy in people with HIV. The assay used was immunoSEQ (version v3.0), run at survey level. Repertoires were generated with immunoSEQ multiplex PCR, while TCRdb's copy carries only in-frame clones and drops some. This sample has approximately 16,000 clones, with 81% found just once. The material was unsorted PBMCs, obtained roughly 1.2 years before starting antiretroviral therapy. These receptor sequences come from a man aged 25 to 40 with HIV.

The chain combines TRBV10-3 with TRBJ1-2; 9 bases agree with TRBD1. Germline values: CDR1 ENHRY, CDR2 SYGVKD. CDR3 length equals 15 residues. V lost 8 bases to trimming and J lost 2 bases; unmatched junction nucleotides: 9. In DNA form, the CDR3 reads TGTGCCATCTTCGCACAGGGGGCGGTGAACTATGGCTACACCTTC. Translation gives CAIFAQGAVNYGYTF.

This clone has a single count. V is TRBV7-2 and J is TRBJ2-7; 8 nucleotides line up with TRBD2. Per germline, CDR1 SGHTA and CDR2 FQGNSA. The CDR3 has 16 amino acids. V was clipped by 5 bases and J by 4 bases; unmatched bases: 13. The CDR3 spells CASSTSGIAGIYEQYF. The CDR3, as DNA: TGTGCCAGCAGCACCAGCGGAATAGCGGGAATTTACGAGCAGTACTTC.

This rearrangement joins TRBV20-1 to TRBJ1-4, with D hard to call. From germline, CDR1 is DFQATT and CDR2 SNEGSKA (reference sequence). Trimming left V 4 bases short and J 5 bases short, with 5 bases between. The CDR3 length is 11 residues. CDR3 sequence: CSATENEKLFF. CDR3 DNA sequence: TGCAGTGCTACGGAGAATGAAAAACTGTTTTTT.

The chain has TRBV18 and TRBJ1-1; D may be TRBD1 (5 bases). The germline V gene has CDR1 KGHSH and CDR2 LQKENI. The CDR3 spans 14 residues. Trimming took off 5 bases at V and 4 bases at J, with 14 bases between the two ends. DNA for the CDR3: TGTGCCAGCTCAATCGGTCCGCAGGGCACTGAAGCTTTCTTT. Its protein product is CASSIGPQGTEAFF.

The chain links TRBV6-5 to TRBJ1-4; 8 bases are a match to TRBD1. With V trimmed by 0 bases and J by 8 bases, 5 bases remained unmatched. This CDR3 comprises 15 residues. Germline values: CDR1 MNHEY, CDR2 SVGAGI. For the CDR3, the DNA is TGTGCCAGCAGTTACTCGACAGGGGACCGAGAAAAACTGTTTTTT. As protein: CASSYSTGDREKLFF.

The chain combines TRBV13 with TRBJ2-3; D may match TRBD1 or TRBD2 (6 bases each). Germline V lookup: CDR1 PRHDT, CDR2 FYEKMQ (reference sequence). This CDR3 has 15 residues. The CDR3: CACVRGRYSTDTQYF. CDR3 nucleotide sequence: TGTGCTTGCGTCCGGGGGCGGTATAGCACAGATACGCAGTATTTT.

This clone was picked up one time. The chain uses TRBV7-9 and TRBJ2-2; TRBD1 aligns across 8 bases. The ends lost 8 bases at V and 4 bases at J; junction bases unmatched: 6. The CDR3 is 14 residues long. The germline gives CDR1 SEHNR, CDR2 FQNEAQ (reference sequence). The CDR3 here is CASASTGGTGELFF. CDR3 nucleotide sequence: TGTGCCAGCGCAAGCACAGGGGGCACCGGGGAGCTGTTTTTT.

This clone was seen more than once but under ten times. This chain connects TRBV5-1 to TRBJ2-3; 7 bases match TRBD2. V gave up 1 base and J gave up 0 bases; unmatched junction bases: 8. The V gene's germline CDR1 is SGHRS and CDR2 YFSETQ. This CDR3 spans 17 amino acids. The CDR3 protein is CASSLILAFTSTDTQYF. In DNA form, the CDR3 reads TGCGCCAGCAGCTTGATACTAGCGTTTACTAGCACAGATACGCAGTATTTT.

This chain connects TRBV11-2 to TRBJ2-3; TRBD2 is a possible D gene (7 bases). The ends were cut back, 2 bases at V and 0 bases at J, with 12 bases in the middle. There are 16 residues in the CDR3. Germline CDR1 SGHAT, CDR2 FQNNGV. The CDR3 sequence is CASSLNGGPSTDTQYF. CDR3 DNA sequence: TGTGCCAGCAGCTTAAACGGGGGGCCGAGCACAGATACGCAGTATTTT.

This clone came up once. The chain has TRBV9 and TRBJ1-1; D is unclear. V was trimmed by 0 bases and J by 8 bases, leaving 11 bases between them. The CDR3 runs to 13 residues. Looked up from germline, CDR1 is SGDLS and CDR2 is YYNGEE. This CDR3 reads CASSVAPEEEAFF. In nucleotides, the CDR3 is TGTGCCAGCAGCGTAGCTCCGGAGGAAGAAGCTTTCTTT. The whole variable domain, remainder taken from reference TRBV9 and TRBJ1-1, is DSGVTQTPKHLITATGQRVTLRCSPRSGDLSVYWYQQSLDQGLQFLIQYYNGEERAKGNILERFSAQQFPDLHSELNLSSLELGDSALYFCASSVAPEEEAFFGQGTRLTVV.

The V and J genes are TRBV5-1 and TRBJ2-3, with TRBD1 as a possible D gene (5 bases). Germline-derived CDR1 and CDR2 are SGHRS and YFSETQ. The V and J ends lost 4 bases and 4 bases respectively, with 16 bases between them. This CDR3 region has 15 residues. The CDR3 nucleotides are TGCGCCAGCAGCCGGACATCGGAATTGGCAGATACGCAGTATTTT. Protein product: CASSRTSELADTQYF. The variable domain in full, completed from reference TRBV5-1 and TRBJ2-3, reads KAGVTQTPRYLIKTRGQQVTLSCSPISGHRSVSWYQQTPGQGLQFLFEYFSETQRNKGNFPGRFSGRQFSNSRSEMNVSTLELGDSALYLCASSRTSELADTQYFGPGTRLTVL.

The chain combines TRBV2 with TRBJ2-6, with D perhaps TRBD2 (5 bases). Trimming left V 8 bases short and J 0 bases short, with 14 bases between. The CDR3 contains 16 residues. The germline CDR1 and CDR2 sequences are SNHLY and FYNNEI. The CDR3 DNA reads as TGTGCCAGCTTGGGAGTACTAAGCTCTGGGGCCAACGTCCTGACTTTC. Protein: CASLGVLSSGANVLTF.

In nucleotides, the CDR3 is TGTGCCATCAGTCCAACTCTGGGCAAAAACATTCAGTACTTC. It codes for CAISPTLGKNIQYF. This chain joins TRBV10-3 and TRBJ2-4; D is unresolved. V was shortened by 5 bases and J by 3 bases, with 11 bases between the two germline ends. This CDR3 has 14 amino acids. Germline V CDR1 and CDR2: ENHRY, SYGVKD.

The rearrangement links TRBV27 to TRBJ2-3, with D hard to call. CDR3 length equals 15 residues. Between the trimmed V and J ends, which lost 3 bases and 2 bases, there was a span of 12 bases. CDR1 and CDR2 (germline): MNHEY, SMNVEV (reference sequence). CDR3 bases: TGTGCCAGCAGTTTTTTTGGCGACGCCACAGATACGCAGTATTTT. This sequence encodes CASSFFGDATDTQYF.

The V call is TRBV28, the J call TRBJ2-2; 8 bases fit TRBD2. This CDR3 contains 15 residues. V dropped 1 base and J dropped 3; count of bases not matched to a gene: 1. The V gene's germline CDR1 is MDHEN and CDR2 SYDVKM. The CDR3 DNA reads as TGTGCCAGCAGTTTATCGGGAGGGGACACCGGGGAGCTGTTTTTT. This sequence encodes CASSLSGGDTGELFF.

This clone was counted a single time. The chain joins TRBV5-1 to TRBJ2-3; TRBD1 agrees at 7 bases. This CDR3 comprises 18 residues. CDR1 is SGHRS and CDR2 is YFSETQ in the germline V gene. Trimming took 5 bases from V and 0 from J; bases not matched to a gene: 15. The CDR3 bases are TGCGCCAGCAGGACGACAGGGTCGGGCCTTCGAAGCACAGATACGCAGTATTTT. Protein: CASRTTGSGLRSTDTQYF. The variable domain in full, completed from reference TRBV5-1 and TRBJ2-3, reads KAGVTQTPRYLIKTRGQQVTLSCSPISGHRSVSWYQQTPGQGLQFLFEYFSETQRNKGNFPGRFSGRQFSNSRSEMNVSTLELGDSALYLCASRTTGSGLRSTDTQYFGPGTRLTVL.

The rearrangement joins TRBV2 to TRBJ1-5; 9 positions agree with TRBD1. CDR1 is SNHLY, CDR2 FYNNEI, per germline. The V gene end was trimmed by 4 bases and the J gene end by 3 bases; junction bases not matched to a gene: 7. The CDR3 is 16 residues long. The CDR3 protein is CASSVYGTGNNQPQHF. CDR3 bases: TGTGCCAGCAGTGTATACGGGACAGGGAACAATCAGCCCCAGCATTTT. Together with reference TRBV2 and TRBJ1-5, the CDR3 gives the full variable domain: EPEVTQTPSHQVTQMGQEVILRCVPISNHLYFYWYRQILGQKVEFLVSFYNNEISEKSEIFDDQFSVERPDGSNFTLKIRSTKLEDSAMYFCASSVYGTGNNQPQHFGDGTRLSIL.

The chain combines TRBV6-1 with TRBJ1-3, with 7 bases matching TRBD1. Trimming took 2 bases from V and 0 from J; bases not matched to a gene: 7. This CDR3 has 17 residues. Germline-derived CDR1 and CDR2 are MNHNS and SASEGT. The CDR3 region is CASSELQGTSSGNTIYF. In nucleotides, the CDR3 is TGTGCCAGCAGTGAACTACAGGGGACCAGCTCTGGAAACACCATATATTTT.

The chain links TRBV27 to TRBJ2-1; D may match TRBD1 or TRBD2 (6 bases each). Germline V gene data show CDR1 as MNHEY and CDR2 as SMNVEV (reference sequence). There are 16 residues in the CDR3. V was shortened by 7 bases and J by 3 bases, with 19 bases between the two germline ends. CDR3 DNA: TGTGCCAGCAACCAATTAGGGGGACTTGGCTACAATGAGCAGTTCTTC. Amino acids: CASNQLGGLGYNEQFF.

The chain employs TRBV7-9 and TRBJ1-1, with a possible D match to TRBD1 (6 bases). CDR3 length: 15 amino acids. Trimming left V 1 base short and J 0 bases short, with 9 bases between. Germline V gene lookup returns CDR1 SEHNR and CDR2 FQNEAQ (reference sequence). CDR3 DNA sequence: TGTGCCAGCAGCTTAGTGGGGGGCGTGAACACTGAAGCTTTCTTT. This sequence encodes CASSLVGGVNTEAFF.

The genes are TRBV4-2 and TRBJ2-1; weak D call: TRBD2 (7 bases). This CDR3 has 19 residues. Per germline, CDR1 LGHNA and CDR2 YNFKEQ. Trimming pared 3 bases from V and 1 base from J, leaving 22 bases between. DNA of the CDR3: TGTGCCAGCAGCCACCAAGGGGGGGGCGAGCGTACGTCCTACAATGAGCAGTTCTTC. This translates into CASSHQGGGERTSYNEQFF.

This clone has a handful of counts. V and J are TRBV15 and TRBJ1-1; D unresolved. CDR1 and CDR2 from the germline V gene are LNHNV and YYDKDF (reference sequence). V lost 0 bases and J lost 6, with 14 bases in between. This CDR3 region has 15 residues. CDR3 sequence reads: CATSRDGSLTPEAFF. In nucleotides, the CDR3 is TGTGCCACCAGCAGAGATGGGAGCCTAACCCCTGAAGCTTTCTTT.

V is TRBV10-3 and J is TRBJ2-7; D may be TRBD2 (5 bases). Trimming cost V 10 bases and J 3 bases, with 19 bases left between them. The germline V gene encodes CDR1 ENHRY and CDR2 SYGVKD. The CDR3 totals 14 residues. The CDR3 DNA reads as TGTGCCACCTTGGCCCAGGATGGAGGCTACGAGCAGTACTTC. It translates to CATLAQDGGYEQYF.

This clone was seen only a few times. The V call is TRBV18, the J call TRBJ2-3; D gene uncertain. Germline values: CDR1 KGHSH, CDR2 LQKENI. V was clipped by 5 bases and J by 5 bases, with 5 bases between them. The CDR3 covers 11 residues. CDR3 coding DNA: TGTGCCAGCTCAGACCTAGATACGCAGTATTTT. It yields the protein CASSDLDTQYF.